Below are 9 T cell receptor beta chains sequenced from a single sample in a study of blood T cell repertoires in COVID-19. Using immunoSEQ multiplex PCR, the repertoire was profiled, and TCRdb retains in-frame clones only, with some absent. The table has around 310,000 clones, approximately 91% seen once. What was sequenced was PBMCs or T cells enriched from blood (not recorded which). These receptors all stem from a middle-aged woman who had recovered from COVID-19.

This clone was counted a single time. The V call is TRBV19, the J call TRBJ2-1; 7 bases agree with TRBD1. The CDR3 length is 14 residues. Germline V gives CDR1 LNHDA, CDR2 SQIVND (reference sequence). Germline trimming cut 5 bases from V and 4 bases from J; bases unmatched to any gene: 5. The CDR3 loop is CASSPRDRYNEQFF. As DNA, the CDR3 is TGTGCCAGTAGTCCCCGGGACAGATACAATGAGCAGTTCTTC.

The gene calls are TRBV6-5 and TRBJ2-7; tentative D call: TRBD2 (6 bases). Per the germline V gene, CDR1 is MNHEY and CDR2 is SVGAGI. This CDR3 is built from 14 residues. Trimming removed 7 bases at V and 1 base at J, with 14 bases between. The CDR3: CASTGGSPSYEQYF. As DNA, the CDR3 is TGTGCCAGCACCGGAGGGTCCCCTTCCTACGAGCAGTACTTC.

This clone was observed a single time. At one boundary the junction diverges from the germline segment, which might be a read error. The rearrangement links TRBV18 to TRBJ2-7; TRBD2 is a possible D gene (5 bases). The CDR3 spans 14 residues. In germline, CDR1 is KGHSH, CDR2 LQKENI. The chain's CDR3 is CASSPPSGYYEQYF. In nucleotides, the CDR3 is TGTGCCAGCTCCCCACCAAGCGGTTACTACGAGCAGTACTTC.

The chain uses TRBV29-1 and TRBJ1-2, with D perhaps matching TRBD1 (6 bases). The CDR3 covers 15 residues. Trimming stripped 7 bases from V and 0 bases from J, with 18 bases between. Looked up from germline, CDR1 is SQVTM and CDR2 is ANQGSEA. CDR3 DNA: TGCAGCGGCCTCGGGGGGGACATTCCTAACTATGGCTACACCTTC. Residues: CSGLGGDIPNYGYTF.

In nucleotides, the CDR3 is TGCGCCAGCAGCTCCGGGACAGGGGTAGGAGATCAGCCCCAGCATTTT. It codes for CASSSGTGVGDQPQHF. The V gene is TRBV5-1, the J gene TRBJ1-5; TRBD1 aligns across 10 bases. The germline gives CDR1 SGHRS, CDR2 YFSETQ. The length of the CDR3 is 16 residues. V was pared by 3 bases and J by 5 bases, with 8 bases of the junction left unmatched.

The V and J genes are TRBV6-4 and TRBJ2-7, with 9 bases aligning to TRBD1. V gave up 5 bases and J gave up 7 bases; unmatched junction bases: 15. CDR3 length equals 16 residues. CDR1 and CDR2 (germline): MRHNA, SNTAGT. The CDR3 spells CASSPPSTQGAEEQYF. The CDR3, as DNA: TGTGCCAGCAGTCCACCCAGCACACAGGGGGCTGAGGAGCAGTACTTC.

This clone turned up a few times. V gene TRBV7-2 combines with J gene TRBJ2-2; 10 bases are shared with TRBD2. Germline V CDR1 and CDR2: SGHTA, FQGNSA. The CDR3 covers 16 residues. With V trimmed by 2 bases and J by 7 bases, 7 bases remained unmatched. CDR3 bases: TGTGCCAGCAGCTTAAAGAGCGGGGGGGCTAGCGGGGAGCTGTTTTTT. It yields the protein CASSLKSGGASGELFF.

V is TRBV5-6 and J is TRBJ1-1, with 7 positions matching TRBD1. Germline CDR1 SGHDT, CDR2 YYEEEE. Losses at the gene ends were 5 bases for V and 1 base for J; bases not matched to a gene: 8. This CDR3 is built from 15 residues. The CDR3 DNA follows: TGTGCCAGCAGTCGGCGGCGGACAGGGAACACTGAAGCTTTCTTT. The encoded protein is CASSRRRTGNTEAFF.

The chain links TRBV7-8 to TRBJ2-3, with 8 bases matching TRBD2. Germline V gene data show CDR1 as SGHVS and CDR2 as FQNEAQ. The trim removed 5 bases at V and 4 bases at J, leaving 8 bases unmatched. This CDR3 is built from 15 residues. CDR3 protein: CASSPDRGGSDTQYF. In DNA form, the CDR3 reads TGTGCCAGCAGCCCTGACCGGGGGGGCTCAGATACGCAGTATTTT.